This paragraph covers one T cell receptor (beta chain) sequence. Its antigen remains undetermined. Per-nucleotide qualities are absent, and no much larger clonotype sits a single base away. TCRbeta chain sequencing was performed with the immunoSEQ platform. In the authors' own workflow: When Treg repertoires were pooled, patients gave tens of thousands of distinct TCRbeta sequences, while healthy donors gave more than 9.5x10^4. Public Treg TCRbeta sequences were defined as those shared by two or more individuals and were then searched for in Tconv repertoires. Group differences were tested with Mann-Whitney U tests and Bonferroni-Dunn correction in GraphPad Prism 7.03. Entries here come from immuneACCESS through TCRdb and include only in-frame sequences with V and J called. Some clones fail to appear in such tables; in the studies checked, an unresolved V gene covers under half of the shortfall, and the cause of the remainder is unknown. V and J calls and clone size are those listed in that table; D and trimming were worked out from the DNA. The sample table records tens of thousands of clones; about nine tenths of these occur just once. The ten most abundant clones make up 1.4% of the sample.

The germline V and J ends show losses of 5 bases and 11 bases respectively, and no gene match explains 9 bases of the junction. There are 12 amino acids in the CDR3, from cysteine to phenylalanine inclusive. The sequence is cut down to CDR3 DNA, 36 bases in frame from base 1. CDR1 and CDR2 (SGHKS, YYEKEE) derive from the germline V gene (reference sequence). This sample is drawn from a study of B cell selection in AIRE deficiency (dated by TCRdb to about 2019). A note on the overall study: Researchers compared the TCRbeta repertoires of sorted blood CD4+ conventional T cells and regulatory T cells from AIRE-deficient patients with the corresponding repertoires from healthy controls. The TCR-sequenced cohort comprised about 5 AIRE-deficient APECED patients and about 5 healthy control donors. Overall results and qualifications from the work: Shorter CDR3s were found in shared Treg sequences, reflecting a bias toward rearrangements containing few non-templated nucleotide insertions. Only TCRbeta chains were sequenced, and roughly 40% of the Treg sequences shared among healthy donors were also detected in healthy Tconv cells, possibly owing to differing TCRalpha chains. Among around 4,000 shared Treg TCRbeta sequences, 31.6% were found to be shared only among healthy donors and 8.5% to 10% only among patients, suggesting that Treg selection is less efficient in the absence of AIRE. Around 30% of Treg TCRbeta sequences shared among healthy donors appeared in patient Tconv cells, suggesting diversion of Treg-biased clones into the Tconv compartment. In AIRE-deficient patients, Tconv and Treg cells had TCRBV gene usage, CDR3 length and TCR diversity comparable to those in healthy donors.

Regulatory T cells were sorted as CD4+CD25hiCD127low/negative cells. The healthy donors who provided the control samples were not related to the patients. Tconv and Treg cells for TCRbeta sequencing were sorted on a FACSAria flow cytometer. The sorted cells were collected in 5-ml round-bottom polystyrene tubes, and the dry cell pellets were frozen at -80 degrees C prior to sequencing. The sample was CD4+CD25+ Tregs sorted from PBMCs. This clonotype was obtained from a human donor in good health. This chain is built from TRBV5-5 and TRBJ1-1, with 7 bases matching TRBD1. The bases are TGTGCCAGCAGAACGCTACAGGGGTTGGCTTTCTTT. Its protein product is CASRTLQGLAFF. With the rest looked up from the reference TRBV5-5 and TRBJ1-1 genes rather than sequenced, the full variable domain is DAGVTQSPTHLIKTRGQQVTLRCSPISGHKSVSWYQQVLGQGPQFIFQYYEKEERGRGNFPDRFSARQFPNYSSELNVNALLLGDSALYLCASRTLQGLAFFGQGTRLTVV.